This T cell receptor (beta chain) derives from a study of blood T cell repertoires in COVID-19 (dated by TCRdb to 2018 to 2021). Some background on the complete study: Samples covering the acute and convalescent phases of COVID-19 were provided by collaborators in the United States, Italy and Spain. Where available, HLA class I and class II types were obtained from metadata supplied by the sample provider rather than from assay-based typing. The prospective study material was composed of cDNA or gDNA derived from T cells, B-cell-depleted T cells, or PBMCs. Samples were obtained from the ongoing ImmuneRACE study (first 160 participants) and from some 1,200 subjects provided by 6 global collaborators. Deeply sampled blood TCRbeta repertoires from subjects exposed to, actively infected with, or recovered from COVID-19 were included in the dataset. A freely available public database, intended as a resource for researchers studying the immune response to SARS-CoV-2, is where the repertoires were released. Nearly every sample came with metadata listing a de-identified subject ID, COVID-19 status, age in years and sex. Points the paper makes about the study in general: The amount of clinical and demographic metadata varied by source and participant and was provided uncurated.

Another Seattle source contributed samples from volunteer blood donors who had recovered from COVID-19. The collaborating institutions used their own protocols to collect whole blood in K2EDTA tubes. For TCRbeta analysis, collaborator samples were shipped as frozen whole blood, as isolated PBMCs, or as DNA extracted from either sample type. As regards this clone: Its binding antigen is unknown. It has no much larger one-base neighbor in the sample; base qualities were not kept.

V is pruned by 6 bases and J by 0 bases, leaving 8 bases of the junction without a gene match. The CDR3 spans 16 residues, from the cysteine through the phenylalanine. The retained sequence is limited to the CDR3, 48 bases, with the frame set at the first base. CDR1 SGHVS and CDR2 FQNEAQ were looked up in the germline V gene. The immunoSEQ Assay, a bias-controlled multiplex PCR, was used to amplify TCRbeta CDR3 regions from genomic DNA. Per the original workflow: Nucleated cell counts per sample were estimated from amplification of reference gene primers within the assay. Sequence reads were collapsed and filtered to measure the absolute abundance of every unique TCRbeta CDR3 rearrangement. For each sample, productive Simpson clonality was calculated as the square root of Simpson's diversity index over productive rearrangements. Imported from immuneACCESS, the table was reduced by TCRdb to in-frame sequences with V and J called. These copies leave out some clones; in studies compared against another copy, an unresolved V gene accounts for under half, and the cause of the remainder is not known. V and J calls and clone size are given by that table; D and trimming were obtained from the DNA. Present in this sample are 200,000 to 300,000 clones, 75% to 85% of which were seen just once. The ten largest clones add up to around 2.5% of the sample.

The material sequenced was peripheral blood. The clonotype comes from a man between 40 and 49 years old who had recovered from COVID-19. The chain couples TRBV7-8 to TRBJ1-3, with 7 central nucleotides matching TRBD1. The CDR3 reads CASRRDSFNSGNTIYF. The sequence in DNA is TGTGCCAGCAGACGGGACAGCTTCAACTCTGGAAACACCATATATTTT.